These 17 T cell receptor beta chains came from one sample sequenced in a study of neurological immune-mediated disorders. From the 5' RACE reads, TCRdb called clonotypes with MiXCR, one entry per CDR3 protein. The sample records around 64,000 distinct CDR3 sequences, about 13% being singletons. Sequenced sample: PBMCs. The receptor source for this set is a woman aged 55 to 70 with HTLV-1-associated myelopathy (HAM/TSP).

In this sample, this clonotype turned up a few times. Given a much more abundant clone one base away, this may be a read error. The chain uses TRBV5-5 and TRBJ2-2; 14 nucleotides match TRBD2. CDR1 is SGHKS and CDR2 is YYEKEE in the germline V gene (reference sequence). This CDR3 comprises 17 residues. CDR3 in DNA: TGTTCCAGCAGCACCCCGGGACTAGCGGGAGACACCGGGGAGCTGTTTTTT. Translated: CSSSTPGLAGDTGELFF.

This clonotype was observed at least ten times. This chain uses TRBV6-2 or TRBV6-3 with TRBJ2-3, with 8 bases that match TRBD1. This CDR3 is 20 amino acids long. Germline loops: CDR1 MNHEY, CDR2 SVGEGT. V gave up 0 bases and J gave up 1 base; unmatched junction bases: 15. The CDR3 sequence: CASSYSPGTGALVGTDTQYF. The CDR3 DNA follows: TGTGCCAGCAGTTACTCCCCCGGGACAGGAGCCTTAGTGGGCACAGATACGCAGTATTTT.

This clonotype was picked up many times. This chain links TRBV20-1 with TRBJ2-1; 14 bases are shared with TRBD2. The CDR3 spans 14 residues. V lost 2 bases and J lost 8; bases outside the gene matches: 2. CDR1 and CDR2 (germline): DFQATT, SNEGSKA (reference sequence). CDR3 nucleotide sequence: TGCAGTGCTAGATCGACTAGCGGGAGGGATGAGCAGTTCTTC. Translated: CSARSTSGRDEQFF.

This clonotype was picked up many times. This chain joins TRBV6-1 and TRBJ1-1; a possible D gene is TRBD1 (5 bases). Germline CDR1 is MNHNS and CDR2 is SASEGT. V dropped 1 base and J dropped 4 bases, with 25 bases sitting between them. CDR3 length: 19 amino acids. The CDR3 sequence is CASSEVPSIPGGRVTEAFF. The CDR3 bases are TGTGCCAGCAGTGAAGTCCCCTCAATTCCGGGGGGGAGAGTCACTGAAGCTTTCTTT.

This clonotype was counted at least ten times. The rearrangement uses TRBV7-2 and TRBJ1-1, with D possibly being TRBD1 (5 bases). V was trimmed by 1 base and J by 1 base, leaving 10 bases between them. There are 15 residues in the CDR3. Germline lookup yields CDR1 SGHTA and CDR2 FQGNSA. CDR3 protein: CASSLGGRENTEAFF. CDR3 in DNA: TGTGCCAGCAGCTTAGGCGGCAGGGAGAACACTGAAGCTTTCTTT.

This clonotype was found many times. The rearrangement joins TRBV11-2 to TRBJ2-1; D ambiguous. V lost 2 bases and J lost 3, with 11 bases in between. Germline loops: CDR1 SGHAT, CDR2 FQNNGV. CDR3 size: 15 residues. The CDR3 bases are TGTGCCAGCAGCTTATCAGACTCGGGCTACAATGAGCAGTTCTTC. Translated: CASSLSDSGYNEQFF.

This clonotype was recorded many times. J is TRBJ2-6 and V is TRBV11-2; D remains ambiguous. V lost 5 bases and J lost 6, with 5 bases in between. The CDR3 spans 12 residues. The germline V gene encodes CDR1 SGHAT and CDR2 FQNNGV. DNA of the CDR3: TGTGCCAGCAGCCTAGTGGCCAACGTCCTGACTTTC. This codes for CASSLVANVLTF.

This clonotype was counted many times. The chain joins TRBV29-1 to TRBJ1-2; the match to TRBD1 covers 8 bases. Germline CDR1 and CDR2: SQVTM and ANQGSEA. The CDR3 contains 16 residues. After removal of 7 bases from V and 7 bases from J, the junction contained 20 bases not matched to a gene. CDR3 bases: TGCAGCGCTCGAAGGGTCACAGGGGGGCCAGTTGGTGGCTACACCTTC. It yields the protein CSARRVTGGPVGGYTF.

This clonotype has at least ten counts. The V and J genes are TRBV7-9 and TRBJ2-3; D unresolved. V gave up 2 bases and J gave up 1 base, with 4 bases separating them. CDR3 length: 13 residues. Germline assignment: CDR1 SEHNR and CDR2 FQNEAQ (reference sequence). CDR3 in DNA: TGTGCCAGCAGCTTATATGGCACAGATACGCAGTATTTT. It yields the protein CASSLYGTDTQYF.

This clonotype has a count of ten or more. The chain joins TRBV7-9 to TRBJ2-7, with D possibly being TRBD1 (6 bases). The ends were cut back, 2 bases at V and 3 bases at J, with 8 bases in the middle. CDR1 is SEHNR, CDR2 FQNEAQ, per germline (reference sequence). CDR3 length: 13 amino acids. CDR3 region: CASSLTQGYEQYF. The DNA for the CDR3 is TGTGCCAGCAGCTTAACACAGGGCTACGAGCAGTACTTC.

The CDR3 protein is CSAGLAGSREDEQYF. CDR3 DNA sequence: TGCAGTGCTGGACTAGCGGGGAGCCGGGAGGACGAGCAGTACTTC. The chain links TRBV20-1 to TRBJ2-7; 12 positions agree with TRBD2. The CDR3 is 15 residues long. The trim removed 5 bases at V and 5 bases at J, leaving 10 bases unmatched. Germline V lookup: CDR1 DFQATT, CDR2 SNEGSKA (reference sequence).

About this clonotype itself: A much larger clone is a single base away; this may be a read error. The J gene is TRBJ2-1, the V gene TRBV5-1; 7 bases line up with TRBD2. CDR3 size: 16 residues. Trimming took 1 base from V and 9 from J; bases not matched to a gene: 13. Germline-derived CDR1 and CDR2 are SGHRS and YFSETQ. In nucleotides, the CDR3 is TGCGCCAGCAGCTTGTCCCCGGGACTAACGGCGGGTGAGCAGTTCTTC. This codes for CASSLSPGLTAGEQFF.

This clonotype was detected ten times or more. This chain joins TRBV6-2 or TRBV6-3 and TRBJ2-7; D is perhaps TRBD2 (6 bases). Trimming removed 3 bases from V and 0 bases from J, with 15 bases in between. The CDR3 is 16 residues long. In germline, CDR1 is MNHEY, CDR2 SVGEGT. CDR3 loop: CASSYGTEWDSYEQYF. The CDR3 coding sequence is TGTGCCAGCAGTTATGGGACTGAGTGGGACTCCTACGAGCAGTACTTC.

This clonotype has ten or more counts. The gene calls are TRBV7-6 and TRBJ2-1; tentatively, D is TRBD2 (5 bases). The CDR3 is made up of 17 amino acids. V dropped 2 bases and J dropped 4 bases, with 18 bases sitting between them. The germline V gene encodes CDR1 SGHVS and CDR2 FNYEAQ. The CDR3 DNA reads TGTGCCAGCAGCTTACTACCGGACGGACTTTTATACAATGAGCAGTTCTTC. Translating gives CASSLLPDGLLYNEQFF.

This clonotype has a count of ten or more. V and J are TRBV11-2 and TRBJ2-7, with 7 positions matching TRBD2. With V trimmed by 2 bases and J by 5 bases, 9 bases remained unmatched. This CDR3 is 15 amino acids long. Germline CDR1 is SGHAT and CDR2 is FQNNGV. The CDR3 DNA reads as TGTGCCAGCAGCTTACGCGGGGGTGTGGGAGACGAGCAGTACTTC. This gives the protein CASSLRGGVGDEQYF.

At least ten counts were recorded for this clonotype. DNA of the CDR3: TGCGCCAGCAGCCAAGAGGGGTGGACTAGCGGGACAACTGATACGCAGTATTTT. It translates to CASSQEGWTSGTTDTQYF. The chain employs TRBV4-1 and TRBJ2-3, with TRBD2 matching 12 bases. The CDR3 is made up of 18 amino acids. CDR1 is MGHRA, CDR2 YSYEKL, per germline. V gave up 0 bases and J gave up 6 bases; unmatched junction bases: 10.

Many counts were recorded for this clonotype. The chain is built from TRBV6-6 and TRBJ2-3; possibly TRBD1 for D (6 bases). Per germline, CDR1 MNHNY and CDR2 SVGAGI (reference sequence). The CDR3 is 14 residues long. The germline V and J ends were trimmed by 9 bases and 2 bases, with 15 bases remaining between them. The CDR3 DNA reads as TGTGCCAGTAAGAGGACAGACTACACAGATACGCAGTATTTT. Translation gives CASKRTDYTDTQYF.